This TCR beta chain was captured by sequencing in a study of T-cell reconstitution after alpha-beta-depleted transplantation in children. This clonotype has only a few counts. Preparation of the TCRbeta library was carried out with unique molecular identifiers. In TCRdb, the PCR reads were re-called with MiXCR into one record per CDR3 protein. Among nearly 550,000 distinct CDR3 sequences, around 19% were seen once, and the ten largest hold roughly 3.3%. The CDR3 covers 18 residues. Trimming pared 0 bases from V and 0 bases from J, leaving 13 bases between. The germline CDR1 and CDR2 sequences are SGHKS and YYEKEE (reference sequence).

The chain has TRBV5-5 and TRBJ2-6; a weak D match, TRBD2 (6 bases). This receptor was obtained from a human donor who donated a stem cell graft to a child with acute lymphoblastic leukemia. Sequencing was performed on PBMCs from the stem cell graft donor, taken from the stem cell graft. CDR3 DNA: TGTGCCAGCAGCTTGGCCCCTAGCGTGAGCTCTGGGGCCAACGTCCTGACTTTC. Protein sequence: CASSLAPSVSSGANVLTF.